This TCR beta chain appears in the sequencing data of a study of control samples from healthy donors and cancer patients. V gave up 6 bases and J gave up 0 bases, with 19 bases separating them. Looked up from germline, CDR1 is SQVTM and CDR2 is ANQGSEA. The CDR3 is 16 residues long. Assay: immunoSEQ multiplex PCR; the TCRdb copy retains only in-frame clones and omits some. The sample lists under 150,000 clones; roughly 92% were seen once. This clonotype originated in a young man in good health. Sequencing used blood. The V gene is TRBV29-1, the J gene TRBJ2-3; TRBD1 is a possible D gene (6 bases). CDR3 residues: CSVRLDRSGSTDTQYF. The CDR3 DNA is TGCAGCGTGCGCTTAGACAGGTCCGGGAGCACAGATACGCAGTATTTT.